The 2 T cell receptor beta chains below all came from one sample that was sequenced in a study of blood T cell repertoires in COVID-19. Clones were read by immunoSEQ multiplex PCR, and TCRdb kept only the in-frame ones, dropping some. The data hold 100,000 to 150,000 clones, with around 88% observed a single time. Sequenced input: peripheral blood. The receptors shown here come from a man in his forties or fifties with active or convalescent COVID-19.

In its sample, this clone was seen once. This chain connects TRBV6-2 or TRBV6-3 to TRBJ2-1, with 9 bases identical to TRBD2. Germline values: CDR1 MNHEY, CDR2 SVGEGT. Trimming removed 2 bases from V and 9 bases from J; junction bases left unmatched: 8. The CDR3 contains 15 residues. CDR3 coding DNA: TGTGCCAGCAGTTACGGGGGACTAGCTCCTAGTGAGCAGTTCTTC. Translated: CASSYGGLAPSEQFF.

The chain combines TRBV9 with TRBJ1-1; D is unresolved. The CDR3 runs 15 residues. Germline-derived CDR1 and CDR2 are SGDLS and YYNGEE. Between the trimmed V and J ends, which lost 0 bases and 7 bases, there was a span of 16 bases. The DNA for the CDR3 is TGTGCCAGCAGCGTAGGTACTGGGCGAAGGAATGAAGCTTTCTTT. Its translation is CASSVGTGRRNEAFF.